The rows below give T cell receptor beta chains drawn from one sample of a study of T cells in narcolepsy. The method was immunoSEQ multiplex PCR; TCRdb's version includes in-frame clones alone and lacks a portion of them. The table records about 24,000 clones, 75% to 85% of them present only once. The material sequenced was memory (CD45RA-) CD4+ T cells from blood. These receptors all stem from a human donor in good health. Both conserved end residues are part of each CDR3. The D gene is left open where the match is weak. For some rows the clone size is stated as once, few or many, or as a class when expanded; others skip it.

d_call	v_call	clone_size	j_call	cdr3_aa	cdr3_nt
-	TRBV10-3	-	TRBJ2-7	CAISDPVEIAPYEQYF	TGTGCCATCAGTGACCCCGTGGAGATCGCCCCCTACGAGCAGTACTTC
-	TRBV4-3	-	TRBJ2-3	CASSQDKPPGTQYF	TGCGCCAGCAGCCAAGATAAACCCCCGGGTACGCAGTATTTT
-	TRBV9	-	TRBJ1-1	CASSVRSSVLPNTEAFF	TGTGCCAGCAGCGTACGGTCATCCGTCCTTCCGAACACTGAAGCTTTCTTT
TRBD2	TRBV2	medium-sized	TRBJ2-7	CASREHTSGGLYEQYF	TGTGCCAGCAGGGAACACACTAGCGGGGGCCTCTACGAGCAGTACTTC
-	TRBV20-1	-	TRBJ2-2	CSAPRTGELFF	TGCAGTGCGCCGAGGACCGGGGAGCTGTTTTTT
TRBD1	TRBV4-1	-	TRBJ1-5	CASSQDGLNRGPSQPQHF	TGCGCCAGCAGCCAAGATGGGCTCAACAGGGGGCCTAGTCAGCCCCAGCATTTT
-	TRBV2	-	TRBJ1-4	CAIQRESNEKLFF	TGTGCGATACAGCGAGAGAGTAATGAAAAACTGTTTTTT
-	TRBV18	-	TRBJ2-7	CASSPPLKIDSYEQYF	TGTGCCAGCTCACCACCGCTTAAAATCGACTCCTACGAGCAGTACTTC
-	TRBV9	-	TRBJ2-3	CASSVVDSTDTQYF	TGTGCCAGCAGCGTAGTAGACAGCACAGATACGCAGTATTTT
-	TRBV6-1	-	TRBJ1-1	CASVGGGTEAFF	TGTGCCAGCGTGGGGGGGGGCACTGAAGCTTTCTTT
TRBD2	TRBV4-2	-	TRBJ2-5	CASSQIIGAGGPETQYF	TGTGCCAGCAGCCAAATCATCGGAGCGGGGGGCCCGGAGACCCAGTACTTC
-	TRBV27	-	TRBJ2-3	CASSQTGRSADTQYF	TGTGCCAGCAGCCAAACAGGGAGGAGCGCAGATACGCAGTATTTT
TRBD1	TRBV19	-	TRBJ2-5	CASRPGQGSRNWETQYF	TGTGCCAGTAGACCCGGACAGGGGAGTCGGAACTGGGAGACCCAGTACTTC
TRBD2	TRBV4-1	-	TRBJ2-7	CASSQLAGKVYEQYF	TGCGCCAGCAGTCAACTAGCGGGGAAGGTCTACGAGCAGTACTTC
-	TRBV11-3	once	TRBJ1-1	CASRPKGGTEAFF	TGTGCCAGTCGGCCTAAGGGTGGCACTGAAGCTTTCTTT
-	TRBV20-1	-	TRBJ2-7	CSARAGFEQYF	TGCAGTGCTAGAGCGGGATTCGAGCAGTACTTC
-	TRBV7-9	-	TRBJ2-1	CASSYETPEQFF	TGTGCCAGCAGTTATGAGACACCTGAGCAGTTCTTC
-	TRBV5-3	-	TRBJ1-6	CARSCKFIGVYNSPLHF	TGTGCCAGAAGCTGTAAATTCATAGGGGTCTATAATTCACCCCTCCACTTT
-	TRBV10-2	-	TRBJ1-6	CASTNGPGGNSPLHF	TGCGCCAGCACCAACGGACCGGGCGGTAATTCACCCCTCCACTTT
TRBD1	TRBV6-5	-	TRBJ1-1	CASNYRQGSTEAFF	TGTGCCAGCAATTACCGACAGGGGAGCACTGAAGCTTTCTTT
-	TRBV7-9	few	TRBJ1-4	CASSSGQNEKLFF	TGTGCCAGCAGCTCCGGACAGAATGAAAAACTGTTTTTT
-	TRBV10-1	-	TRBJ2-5	CASSVGLQETQYF	TGCGCCAGCAGTGTCGGGCTACAAGAGACCCAGTACTTC
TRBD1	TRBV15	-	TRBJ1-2	CATSTGTGVFGYTF	TGTGCCACCAGTACCGGGACAGGGGTTTTTGGCTACACCTTC
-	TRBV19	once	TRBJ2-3	CASRGGFGGTDTQYF	TGTGCCAGTCGGGGCGGTTTTGGGGGCACAGATACGCAGTATTTT
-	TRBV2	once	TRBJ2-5	CASLTPVRGETQYF	TGTGCCAGCTTAACCCCGGTCCGGGGGGAGACCCAGTACTTC
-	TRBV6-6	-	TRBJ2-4	CASSPGRAKNIQYF	TGTGCCAGCAGTCCCGGCCGAGCCAAAAACATTCAGTACTTC
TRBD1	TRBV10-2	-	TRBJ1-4	CASSGGQANEKLFF	TGCGCCAGCAGTGGGGGACAGGCTAATGAAAAACTGTTTTTT
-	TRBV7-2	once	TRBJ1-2	CASSTPASLGNRYTF	TGTGCCAGCAGCACACCCGCCAGTCTGGGGAATCGCTACACCTTC
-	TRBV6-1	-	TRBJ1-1	CASSETLTEAFF	TGTGCCAGCAGTGAAACTCTCACTGAAGCTTTCTTT
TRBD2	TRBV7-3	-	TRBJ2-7	CASSISGGAFHEQYF	TGTGCCAGCAGCATAAGCGGGGGGGCATTCCACGAGCAGTACTTC
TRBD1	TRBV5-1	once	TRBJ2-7	CASSLDRAYEQYF	TGCGCCAGCAGCCTAGACAGGGCCTACGAGCAGTACTTC
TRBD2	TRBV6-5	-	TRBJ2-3	CASSFTSGGSTDTQYF	TGTGCCAGCAGTTTTACTAGCGGGGGTAGCACAGATACGCAGTATTTT
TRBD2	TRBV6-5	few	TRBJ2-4	CASSSGGWLQNIQYF	TGTGCCAGCAGTTCGGGGGGTTGGCTTCAAAACATTCAGTACTTC